These 10 T cell receptor beta chains share one sample of origin, sequenced in a study of blood T cell repertoires in COVID-19. Sequencing was performed with immunoSEQ multiplex PCR; in TCRdb, only in-frame clones are kept and a portion is missing. The sample includes roughly 260,000 clones, about 80% seen only once; the top ten take approximately 3.8%. The source material was PBMCs or T cells enriched from blood (not recorded which). These receptors were collected from a woman aged 35 to 49 who had been exposed to COVID-19.

CDR3 loop: CASSFPQNTEAFF. The CDR3 DNA reads TGTGCCAGCAGTTTCCCCCAAAACACTGAAGCTTTCTTT. This sequence joins TRBV28 and TRBJ1-1; no clear D. Deletions cut 3 bases from V and 2 bases from J, with 7 bases between. This CDR3 is built from 13 residues. CDR1 and CDR2 (germline): MDHEN, SYDVKM.

The rearrangement joins TRBV7-9 to TRBJ1-6; D possibly corresponds to TRBD1 (6 bases). Germline lookup yields CDR1 SEHNR and CDR2 FQNEAQ (reference sequence). This CDR3 is built from 14 residues. Trimming removed 1 base from V and 10 bases from J, with 11 bases in between. The CDR3 DNA reads TGTGCCAGCAGCTTAGGGGGGCATCCCTCACCCCTCCACTTT. It yields the protein CASSLGGHPSPLHF.

The chain carries TRBV6-2 or TRBV6-3 and TRBJ2-2; 9 positions agree with TRBD1. CDR3 length equals 14 residues. J was trimmed by 5 bases and V by 5 bases; bases with no gene match: 3. In germline, CDR1 is MNHEY, CDR2 SVGEGT. The CDR3 sequence: CASSRDRATGELFF. CDR3 in DNA: TGTGCCAGCAGTCGGGACAGGGCGACCGGGGAGCTGTTTTTT.

V and J are TRBV10-3 and TRBJ2-1, with 7 nucleotides matching TRBD1. The ends lost 2 bases at V and 5 bases at J; junction bases unmatched: 6. The CDR3 totals 15 residues. Germline-derived CDR1 and CDR2 are ENHRY and SYGVKD. The CDR3 region is CAISEGQVMDNEQFF. In DNA, the CDR3 is TGTGCCATCAGTGAGGGACAGGTTATGGACAATGAGCAGTTCTTC.

This chain links TRBV30 with TRBJ2-7; TRBD2 matches at 11 bases. The CDR3 runs to 18 residues. From germline, CDR1 is GTSNPN and CDR2 SVGIG (reference sequence). With V trimmed by 0 bases and J by 2 bases, 12 bases remained unmatched. CDR3 bases: TGTGCCTGGAGTGTAACCCGTGTTAGCGGGGGGGGACCCTACGAGCAGTACTTC. Amino acids: CAWSVTRVSGGGPYEQYF.

This clone has just one count. J is TRBJ1-1 and V is TRBV18, with 8 bases identical to TRBD1. The CDR3 loop spans 13 amino acids. The germline V gene encodes CDR1 KGHSH and CDR2 LQKENI. Unmatched junction bases numbered 5, after V lost 6 bases and J lost 5 bases. DNA for the CDR3: TGTGCCAGCTCCGGACAGGGAATTACTGAAGCTTTCTTT. Protein: CASSGQGITEAFF.

V and J are TRBV9 and TRBJ1-6; D remains unclear. The ends were cut back, 1 base at V and 2 bases at J, with 16 bases in the middle. Looked up from germline, CDR1 is SGDLS and CDR2 is YYNGEE. The CDR3 has 18 residues. DNA for the CDR3: TGTGCCAGCAGCGTACAACCTGCAGCAGACACCTATAATTCACCCCTCCACTTT. Amino acids: CASSVQPAADTYNSPLHF.

The chain links TRBV14 to TRBJ2-1, with 11 bases identical to TRBD2. Germline CDR1 and CDR2: SGHDN and FVKESK. The CDR3 consists of 18 residues. Trimming removed 1 base from V and 8 bases from J; junction bases left unmatched: 13. The CDR3 nucleotides are TGTGCCAGCAGCCAAGTTCTCCTAGCGGGGGGCCTAGGGGATGAGCAGTTCTTC. It encodes CASSQVLLAGGLGDEQFF.

This clone occurred once. The chain uses TRBV7-8 and TRBJ1-2, with D possibly TRBD1 on 5 matching bases. This CDR3 comprises 13 residues. Germline V gene lookup returns CDR1 SGHVS and CDR2 FQNEAQ. V lost 8 bases and J 1 base, leaving 11 bases between the germline ends. CDR3 sequence reads: CASAGGSNYGYTF. The CDR3 DNA reads TGTGCCAGCGCCGGGGGGAGTAACTATGGCTACACCTTC. Filled out from reference TRBV7-8 and TRBJ1-2, the complete variable domain reads GAGVSQSPRYKVAKRGQDVALRCDPISGHVSLFWYQQALGQGPEFLTYFQNEAQLDKSGLPSDRFFAERPEGSVSTLKIQRTQQEDSAVYLCASAGGSNYGYTFGSGTRLTVV.

This rearrangement joins TRBV19 to TRBJ1-5; D perhaps matches TRBD1 (6 bases). With 9 bases removed from V and 2 bases from J, the gap between germline ends came to 11 bases. The CDR3 runs 13 residues. Germline assignment: CDR1 LNHDA and CDR2 SQIVND (reference sequence). The CDR3 nucleotides read TGTGCCAGCAGGGGCTGGGGCAATCAGCCCCAGCATTTT. This encodes CASRGWGNQPQHF.